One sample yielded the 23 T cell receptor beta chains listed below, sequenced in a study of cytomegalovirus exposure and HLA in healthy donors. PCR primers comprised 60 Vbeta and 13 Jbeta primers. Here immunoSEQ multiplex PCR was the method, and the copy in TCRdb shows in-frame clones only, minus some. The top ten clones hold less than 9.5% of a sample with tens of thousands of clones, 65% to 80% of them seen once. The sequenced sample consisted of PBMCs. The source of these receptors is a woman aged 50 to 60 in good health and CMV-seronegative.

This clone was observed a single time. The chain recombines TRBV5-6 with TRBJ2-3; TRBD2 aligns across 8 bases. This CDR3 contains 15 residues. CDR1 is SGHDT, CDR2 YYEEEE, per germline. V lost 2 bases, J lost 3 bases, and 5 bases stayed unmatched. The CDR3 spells CASSFRGLGTDTQYF. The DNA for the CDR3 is TGTGCCAGCAGCTTTCGGGGACTAGGGACAGATACGCAGTATTTT.

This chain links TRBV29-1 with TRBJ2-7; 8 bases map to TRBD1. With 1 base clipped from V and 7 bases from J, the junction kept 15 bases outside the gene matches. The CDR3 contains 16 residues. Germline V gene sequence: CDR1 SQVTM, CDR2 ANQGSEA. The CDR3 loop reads CSVEGGGGTGVYEQYF. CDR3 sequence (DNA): TGCAGCGTTGAAGGGGGAGGCGGGACAGGTGTGTATGAGCAGTACTTC.

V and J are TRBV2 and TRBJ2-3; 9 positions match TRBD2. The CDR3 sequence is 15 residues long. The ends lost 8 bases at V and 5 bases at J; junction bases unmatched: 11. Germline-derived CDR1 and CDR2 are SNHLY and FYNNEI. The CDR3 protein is CASHLREGPGDTQYF. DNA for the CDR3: TGTGCCAGCCATCTGCGGGAGGGCCCTGGAGATACGCAGTATTTT.

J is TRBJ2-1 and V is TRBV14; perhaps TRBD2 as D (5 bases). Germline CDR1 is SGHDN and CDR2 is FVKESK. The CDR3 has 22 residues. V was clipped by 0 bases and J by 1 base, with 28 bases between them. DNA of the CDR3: TGTGCCAGCAGCCAAGATAACTACGGGGTACGAGCCCCACCTAGTTCCTACAATGAGCAGTTCTTC. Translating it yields CASSQDNYGVRAPPSSYNEQFF.

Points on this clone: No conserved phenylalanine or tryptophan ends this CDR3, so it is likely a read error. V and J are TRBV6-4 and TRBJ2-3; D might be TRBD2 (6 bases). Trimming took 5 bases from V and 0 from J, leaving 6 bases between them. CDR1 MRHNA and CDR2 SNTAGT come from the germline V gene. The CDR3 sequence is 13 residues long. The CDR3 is CASSSGSTDTQYV. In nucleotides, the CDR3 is TGTGCCAGCAGTAGCGGGAGCACAGATACGCAGTATGTT.

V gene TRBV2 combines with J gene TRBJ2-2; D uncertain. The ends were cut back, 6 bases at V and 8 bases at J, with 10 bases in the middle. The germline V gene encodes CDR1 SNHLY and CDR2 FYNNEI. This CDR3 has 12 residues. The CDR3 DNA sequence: TGTGCCAGCAGCTCCCCTCGGGGGGAGCTGTTTTTT. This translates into CASSSPRGELFF.

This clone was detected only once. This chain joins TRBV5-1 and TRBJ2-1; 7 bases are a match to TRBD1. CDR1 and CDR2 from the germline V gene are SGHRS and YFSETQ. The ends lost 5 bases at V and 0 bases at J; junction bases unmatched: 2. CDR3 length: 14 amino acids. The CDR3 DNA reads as TGCGCCAGCAGAAGGGACAGCTCCTACAATGAGCAGTTCTTC. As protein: CASRRDSSYNEQFF.

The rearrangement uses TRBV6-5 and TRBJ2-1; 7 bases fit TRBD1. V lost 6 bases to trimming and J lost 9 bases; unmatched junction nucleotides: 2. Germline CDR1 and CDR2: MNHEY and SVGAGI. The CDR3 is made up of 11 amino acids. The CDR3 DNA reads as TGTGCCAGCAGCCCAGGGGGTGAGCAGTTCTTC. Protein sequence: CASSPGGEQFF.

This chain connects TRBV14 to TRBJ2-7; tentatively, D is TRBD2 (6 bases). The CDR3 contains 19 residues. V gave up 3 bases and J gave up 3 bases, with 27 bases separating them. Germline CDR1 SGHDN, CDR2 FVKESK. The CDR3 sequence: CASSHLIRYGTADRYEQYF. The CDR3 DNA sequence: TGTGCCAGCAGCCACCTCATCCGATATGGGACTGCGGACCGCTACGAGCAGTACTTC.

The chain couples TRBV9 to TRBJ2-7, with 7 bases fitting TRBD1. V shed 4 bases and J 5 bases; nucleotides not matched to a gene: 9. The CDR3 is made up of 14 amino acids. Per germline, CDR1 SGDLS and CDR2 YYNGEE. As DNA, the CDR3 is TGTGCCAGCAGCCCCCTCGACAGGGTCAACGAGCAGTACTTC. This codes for CASSPLDRVNEQYF.

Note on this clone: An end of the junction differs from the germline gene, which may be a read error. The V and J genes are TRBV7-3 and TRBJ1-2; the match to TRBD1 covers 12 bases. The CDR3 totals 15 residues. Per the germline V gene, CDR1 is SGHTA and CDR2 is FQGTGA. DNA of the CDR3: TGTGCCAGCAGTCAGGGGACAGGGGGCAACTACGGCTACACCTTC. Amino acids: CASSQGTGGNYGYTF.

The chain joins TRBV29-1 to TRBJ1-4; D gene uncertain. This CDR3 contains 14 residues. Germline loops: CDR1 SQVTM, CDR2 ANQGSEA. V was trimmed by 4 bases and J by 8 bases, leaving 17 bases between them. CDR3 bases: TGCAGCGTTGCGCTCGGGATGTCCGGCGAAAAACTGTTTTTT. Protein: CSVALGMSGEKLFF.

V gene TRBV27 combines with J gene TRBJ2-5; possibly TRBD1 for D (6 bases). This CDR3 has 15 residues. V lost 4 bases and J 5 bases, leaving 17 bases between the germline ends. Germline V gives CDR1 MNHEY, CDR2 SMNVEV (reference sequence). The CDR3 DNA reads TGTGCCAGCAGTTACCGGACAGCCCTGGGGGAGACCCAGTACTTC. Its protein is CASSYRTALGETQYF.

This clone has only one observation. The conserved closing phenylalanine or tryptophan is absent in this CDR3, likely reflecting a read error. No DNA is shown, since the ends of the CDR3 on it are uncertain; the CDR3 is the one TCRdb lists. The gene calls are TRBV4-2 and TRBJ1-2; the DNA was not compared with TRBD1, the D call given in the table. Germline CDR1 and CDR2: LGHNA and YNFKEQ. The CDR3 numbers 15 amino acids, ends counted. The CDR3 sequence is CASSQDEDRDHGYTV.

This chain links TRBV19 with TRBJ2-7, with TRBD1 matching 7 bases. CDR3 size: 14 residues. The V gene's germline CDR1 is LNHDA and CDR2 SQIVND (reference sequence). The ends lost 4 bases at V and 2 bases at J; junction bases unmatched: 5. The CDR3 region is CASSTRDRAYEQYF. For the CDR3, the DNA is TGTGCCAGTAGTACCCGGGACAGAGCCTACGAGCAGTACTTC.

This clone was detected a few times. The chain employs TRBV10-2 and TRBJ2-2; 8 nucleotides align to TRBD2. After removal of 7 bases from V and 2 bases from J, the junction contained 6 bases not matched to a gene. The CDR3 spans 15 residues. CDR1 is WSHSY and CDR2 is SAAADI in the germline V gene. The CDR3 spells CASNREGDNTGELFF. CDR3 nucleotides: TGCGCCAGCAACCGGGAGGGGGATAACACCGGGGAGCTGTTTTTT.

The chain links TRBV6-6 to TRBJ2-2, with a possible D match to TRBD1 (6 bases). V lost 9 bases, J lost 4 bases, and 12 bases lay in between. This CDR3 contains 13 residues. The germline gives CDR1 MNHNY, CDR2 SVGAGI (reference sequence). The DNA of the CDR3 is TGTGCCAGTCGACAGGTCGGCACCGGGGAGCTGTTTTTT. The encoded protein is CASRQVGTGELFF.

As DNA, the CDR3 is TGTGCCAGTAGTATGGACACGAACACTGAAGCTTTCTTT. It yields the protein CASSMDTNTEAFF. V usage is TRBV19 and J usage is TRBJ1-1, with D possibly matching TRBD1 (5 bases). The ends were cut back, 3 bases at V and 1 base at J, with 6 bases in the middle. This CDR3 comprises 13 residues. The germline V gene encodes CDR1 LNHDA and CDR2 SQIVND (reference sequence). Together with reference TRBV19 and TRBJ1-1, the CDR3 gives the full variable domain: DGGITQSPKYLFRKEGQNVTLSCEQNLNHDAMYWYRQDPGQGLRLIYYSQIVNDFQKGDIAEGYSVSREKKESFPLTVTSAQKNPTAFYLCASSMDTNTEAFFGQGTRLTVV.

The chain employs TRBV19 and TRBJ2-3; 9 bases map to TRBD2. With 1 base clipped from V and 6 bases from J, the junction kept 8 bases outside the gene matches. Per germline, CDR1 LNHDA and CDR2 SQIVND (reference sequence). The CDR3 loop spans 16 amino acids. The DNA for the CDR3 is TGTGCCAGTAGTATAGGGGGTAGCGGGAGTGGGGATACGCAGTATTTT. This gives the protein CASSIGGSGSGDTQYF.

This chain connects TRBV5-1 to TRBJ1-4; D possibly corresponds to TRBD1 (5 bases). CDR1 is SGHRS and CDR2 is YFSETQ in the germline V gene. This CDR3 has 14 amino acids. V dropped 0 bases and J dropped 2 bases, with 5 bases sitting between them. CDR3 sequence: CASSLGGTNEKLFF. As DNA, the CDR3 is TGCGCCAGCAGCTTGGGGGGCACTAATGAAAAACTGTTTTTT.

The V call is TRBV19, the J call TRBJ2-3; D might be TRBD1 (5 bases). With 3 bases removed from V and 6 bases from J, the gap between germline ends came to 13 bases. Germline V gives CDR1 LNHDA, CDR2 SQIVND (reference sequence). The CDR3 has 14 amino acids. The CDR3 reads CASSMLGAADTQYF. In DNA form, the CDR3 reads TGTGCCAGTAGTATGCTTGGGGCGGCGGATACGCAGTATTTT.

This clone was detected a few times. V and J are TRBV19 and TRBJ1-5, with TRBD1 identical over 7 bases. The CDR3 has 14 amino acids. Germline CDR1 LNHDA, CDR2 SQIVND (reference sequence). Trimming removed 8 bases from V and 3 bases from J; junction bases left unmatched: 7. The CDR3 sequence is CASGWTGDNQPQHF. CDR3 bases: TGTGCCAGTGGTTGGACAGGCGACAATCAGCCCCAGCATTTT. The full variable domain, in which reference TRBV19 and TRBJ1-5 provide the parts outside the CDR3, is DGGITQSPKYLFRKEGQNVTLSCEQNLNHDAMYWYRQDPGQGLRLIYYSQIVNDFQKGDIAEGYSVSREKKESFPLTVTSAQKNPTAFYLCASGWTGDNQPQHFGDGTRLSIL.

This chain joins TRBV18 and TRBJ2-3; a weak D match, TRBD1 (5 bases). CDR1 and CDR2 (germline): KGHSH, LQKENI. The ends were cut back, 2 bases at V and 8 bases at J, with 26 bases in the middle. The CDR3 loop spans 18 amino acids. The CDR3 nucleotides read TGTGCCAGCTCACCAACAGGCGGTGGGGCAGGGTCTTGGGGTACGCAGTATTTT. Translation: CASSPTGGGAGSWGTQYF. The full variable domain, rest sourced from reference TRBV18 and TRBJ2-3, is NAGVMQNPRHLVRRRGQEARLRCSPMKGHSHVYWYRQLPEEGLKFMVYLQKENIIDESGMPKERFSAEFPKEGPSILRIQQVVRGDSAAYFCASSPTGGGAGSWGTQYFGPGTRLTVL.